The sequence of this TCR beta chain was determined in a study of blood T cells in healthy people across ages. Then a second PCR, running about 7 to 11 cycles, was carried out with a sample-barcoded 5' primer and a J-beta primer mix. Using its own MiXCR run on the 5' RACE reads, TCRdb lists one record per CDR3 protein. The repertoire holds around 1.5 million distinct CDR3 sequences, with around 59% as singletons. The CDR3 has 12 amino acids. Germline V gives CDR1 SGHTA, CDR2 FQGNSA. V dropped 2 bases and J dropped 6 bases, with 8 bases sitting between them. The TCR was taken from a man aged 18 to 35 in good health. The specimen was blood. The genes are TRBV7-2 and TRBJ2-7; no definite D call. Here the CDR3 reads CASSLLPREQYF. In nucleotides, the CDR3 is TGTGCCAGCAGCTTACTGCCTCGCGAGCAGTACTTC.